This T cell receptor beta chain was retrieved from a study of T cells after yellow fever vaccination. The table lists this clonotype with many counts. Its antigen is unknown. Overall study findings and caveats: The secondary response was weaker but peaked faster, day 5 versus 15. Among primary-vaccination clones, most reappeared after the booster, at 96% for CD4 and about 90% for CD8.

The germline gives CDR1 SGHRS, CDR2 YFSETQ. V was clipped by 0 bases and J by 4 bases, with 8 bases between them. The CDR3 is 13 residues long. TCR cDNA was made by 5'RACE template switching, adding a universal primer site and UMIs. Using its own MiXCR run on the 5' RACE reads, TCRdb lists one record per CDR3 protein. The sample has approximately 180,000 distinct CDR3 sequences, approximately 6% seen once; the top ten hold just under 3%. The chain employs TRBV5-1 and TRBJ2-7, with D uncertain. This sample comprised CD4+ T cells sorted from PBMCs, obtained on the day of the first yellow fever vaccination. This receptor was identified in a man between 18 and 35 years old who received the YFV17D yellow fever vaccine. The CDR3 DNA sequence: TGCGCCAGCAGCTTGGAGGGAAGGTACGAGCAGTACGTC. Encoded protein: CASSLEGRYEQYV.